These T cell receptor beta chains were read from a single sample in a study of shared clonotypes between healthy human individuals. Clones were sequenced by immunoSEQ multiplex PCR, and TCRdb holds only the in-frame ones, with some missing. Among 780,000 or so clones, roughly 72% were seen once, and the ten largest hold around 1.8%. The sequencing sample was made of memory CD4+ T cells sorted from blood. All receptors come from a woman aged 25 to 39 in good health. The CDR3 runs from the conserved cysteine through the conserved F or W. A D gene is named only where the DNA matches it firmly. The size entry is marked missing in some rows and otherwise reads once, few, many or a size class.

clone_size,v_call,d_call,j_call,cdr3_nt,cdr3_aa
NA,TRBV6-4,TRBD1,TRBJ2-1,TGTGCCAGCAGTGACGGGGACAGGGAATTCGGTGAGCAGTTCTTC,CASSDGDREFGEQFF
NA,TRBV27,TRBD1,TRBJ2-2,TGTGCCAGCAGTAAGAACAGGGGGACCGGGGAGCTGTTTTTT,CASSKNRGTGELFF
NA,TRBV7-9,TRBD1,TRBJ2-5,TGTGCCAGCAGCCTCTTCGGACAGGGACCAATCCAAGAGACCCAGTACTTC,CASSLFGQGPIQETQYF
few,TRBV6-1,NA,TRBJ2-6,TGTGCCAGCAGTGACACGGCGGGGACTGGGGCCAACGTCCTGACTTTC,CASSDTAGTGANVLTF
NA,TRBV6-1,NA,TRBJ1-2,TGTGCCAGCTTCTCTAACTATGGCTACACCTTC,CASFSNYGYTF
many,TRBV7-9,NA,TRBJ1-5,TGTGCCAGCAGCTCGACAGGCGCTAATCAGCCCCAGCATTTT,CASSSTGANQPQHF
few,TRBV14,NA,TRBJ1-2,TGTGCCAGCAGCCCCCAACAGGGAACCTATGGCTACACCTTC,CASSPQQGTYGYTF
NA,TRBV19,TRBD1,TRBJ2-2,TGTGCCAGTAGTATAGTCGGGACAGGGGTGACCGGGGAGCTGTTTTTT,CASSIVGTGVTGELFF
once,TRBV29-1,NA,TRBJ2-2,TGCAGCGGCTTCAGGGAGAACACCGGGGAGCTGTTTTTT,CSGFRENTGELFF
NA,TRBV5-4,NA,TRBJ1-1,TGTGCCAGCAGCGGCCAGAACACTGAAGCTTTCTTT,CASSGQNTEAFF
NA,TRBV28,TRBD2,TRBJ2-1,TGTGCCAGCAGCCCGCTGACTAGCGGGACCTCCTACAATGAGCAGTTCTTC,CASSPLTSGTSYNEQFF
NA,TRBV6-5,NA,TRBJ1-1,TGTGCCAGCAGTTCTAGTTCGAACACTGAAGCTTTCTTT,CASSSSSNTEAFF
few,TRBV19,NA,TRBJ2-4,TGTGCCAGTAGTATAGGGACTTTAGGAAACATTCAGTACTTC,CASSIGTLGNIQYF
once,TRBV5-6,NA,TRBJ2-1,TGTGCCAGCAGCTTCGTCAATGAGCAGTTCTTC,CASSFVNEQFF
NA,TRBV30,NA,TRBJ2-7,TGTGCCTGGACTACCGGGGCCCCCGGTAAGCAGTACTTC,CAWTTGAPGKQYF
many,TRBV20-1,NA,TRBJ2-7,TGCAGTGCTAGTGCCTCCTACGAGCAGTACTTC,CSASASYEQYF
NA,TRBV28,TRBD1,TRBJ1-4,TGTGCCAGCAGTTCCCAGACAGGGTTCGATGAAAAACTGTTTTTT,CASSSQTGFDEKLFF
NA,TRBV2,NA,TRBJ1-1,TGTGCCAGCAAAGTAGCGCTGAACACTGAAGCTTTCTTT,CASKVALNTEAFF
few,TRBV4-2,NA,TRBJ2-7,TGTGCCAGCAGCCAAGGGGGCCCTATGGAGCAGTACTTC,CASSQGGPMEQYF
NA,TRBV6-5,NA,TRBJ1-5,TGTGCCAGCAGTCCGGACAAGAGCAATCAGCCCCAGCATTTT,CASSPDKSNQPQHF
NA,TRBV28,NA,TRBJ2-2,TGTGCCAGCATGGTGCCAGCCATCGGGGAGCTGTTTTTT,CASMVPAIGELFF
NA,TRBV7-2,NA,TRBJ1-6,TGTGCCAGCAGCGCAGCTGGACGGATGGGAATTTCACCCCTCCACTTT,CASSAAGRMGISPLHF
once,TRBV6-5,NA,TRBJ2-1,TGTGCCAGCGGCCGACTTGAGCAGTTCTTC,CASGRLEQFF
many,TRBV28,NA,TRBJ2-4,TGTGCCAGCAAGGGACCCCAAAACATTCAGTACTTC,CASKGPQNIQYF
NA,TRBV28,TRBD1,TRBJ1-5,TGTGCCAGCAGTTCCCGATCAGGGGGCTTTTTCCTATATAGCAATCAGCCCCAGCATTTT,CASSSRSGGFFLYSNQPQHF
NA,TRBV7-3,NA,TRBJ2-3,TGTGCCAGCAGCTTAAGCGGGGTTGCAGATACGCAGTATTTT,CASSLSGVADTQYF
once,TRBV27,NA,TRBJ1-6,TGTGCCAGCAGTTCTGCGCGAGGCTCCTATAATTCACCCCTCCACTTT,CASSSARGSYNSPLHF
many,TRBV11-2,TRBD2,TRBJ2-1,TGTGCCAGCAGCATTAGAAGCGGGAGGGCCCCCCCCAACAATGAGCAGTTCTTC,CASSIRSGRAPPNNEQFF
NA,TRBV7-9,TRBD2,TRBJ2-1,TGTGCCAGCAGCCCGTCCGTCGGACTAGCTGGTCCTGAGCAGTTCTTC,CASSPSVGLAGPEQFF
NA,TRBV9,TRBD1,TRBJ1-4,TGTGCCAGCAGCGCCCAACAGGGGGCTTATGAAAAACTGTTTTTT,CASSAQQGAYEKLFF
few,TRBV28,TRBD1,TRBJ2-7,TGTGCCAGCCCCCCCAGCGAGGGACAGGGGTTCGACGAGCAGTACTTC,CASPPSEGQGFDEQYF
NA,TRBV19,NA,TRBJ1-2,TGTGCCAGCAAATATCAGGATAACTATGGCTACACCTTC,CASKYQDNYGYTF
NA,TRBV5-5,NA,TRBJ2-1,TGTGCCAGCAGCAATTTAGGACAGACGAGCTCCTACAATGAGCAGTTCTTC,CASSNLGQTSSYNEQFF
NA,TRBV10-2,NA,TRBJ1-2,TGCGCCAGCAGCCCGCAATCCAGGGGCCCTTATGGCTACACCTTC,CASSPQSRGPYGYTF
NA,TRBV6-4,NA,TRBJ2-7,TGTGCCAGCAGTTGCCCAGTTTCTTGGCCCCTGAGCGAGCAGTACTTC,CASSCPVSWPLSEQYF
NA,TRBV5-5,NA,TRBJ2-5,TGTGCCAGCAGCTTGGAGGTGTTGGAGACCCAGTACTTC,CASSLEVLETQYF
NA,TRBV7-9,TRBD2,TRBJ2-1,TGTGCCAGCAGCCCCCCTGGCGGGAGCTCCTACAATGAGCAGTTCTTC,CASSPPGGSSYNEQFF
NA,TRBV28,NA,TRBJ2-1,TGTGCCAGCAGCCGACAATTTTATGAGCAGTTCTTC,CASSRQFYEQFF
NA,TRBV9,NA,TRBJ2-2,TGTGCCAGCAGCGCTCCTTCCGAGCAGGGTGACACCGGGGAGCTGTTTTTT,CASSAPSEQGDTGELFF
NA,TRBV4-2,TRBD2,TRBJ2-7,TGTGCCAGCAGCCAGATGGGCGGGGGGGACGAGCAGTACTTC,CASSQMGGGDEQYF
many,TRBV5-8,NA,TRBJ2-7,TGTGCCAGCAGCTTGCGGCGGGGAAGCTACGAGCAGTACTTC,CASSLRRGSYEQYF
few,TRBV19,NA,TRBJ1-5,TGTGCCAGTAGTACTCCGATCAGGGCCATTACCAATCAGCCCCAGCATTTT,CASSTPIRAITNQPQHF
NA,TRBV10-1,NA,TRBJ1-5,TGCGCCAGCCCAAGCAATCAGCCCCAGCATTTT,CASPSNQPQHF
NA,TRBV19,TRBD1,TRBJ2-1,TGTGCCAGTAGTACCGGGACAGGAAGATTCTCCTACAATGAGCAGTTCTTC,CASSTGTGRFSYNEQFF
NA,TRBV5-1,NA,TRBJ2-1,TGCGCCAGCAGCCCGAGGGGGGAGTCCTACAATGAGCAGTTCTTC,CASSPRGESYNEQFF
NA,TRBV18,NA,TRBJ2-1,TGTGCCAGCTCACCACCGGGGGCGCGTGGGACCGGAGGCGGTGAGCAGTTCTTC,CASSPPGARGTGGGEQFF
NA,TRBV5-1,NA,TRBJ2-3,TGCGCCAGCAGCCCCGGCAGGCAACCCACAGATACGCAGTATTTT,CASSPGRQPTDTQYF
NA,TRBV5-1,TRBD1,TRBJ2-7,TGCGCCAGCAAAAGGACAGGGGACTACGAGCAGTACTTC,CASKRTGDYEQYF
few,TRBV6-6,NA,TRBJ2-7,TGTGCCAGCAGTTATGGGAGCCGGGCCTACGAGCAGTACTTC,CASSYGSRAYEQYF
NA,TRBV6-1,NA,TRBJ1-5,TGTGCCAGCAGCGCGGTCCAAGGACAGCCCCAGCATTTT,CASSAVQGQPQHF
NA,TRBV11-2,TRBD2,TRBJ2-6,TGTGCCAGCAGCTCGGGACTAGCGGGAGTATCAGGGGCCAACGTCCTGACTTTC,CASSSGLAGVSGANVLTF
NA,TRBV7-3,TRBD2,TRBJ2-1,TGTGCCAGCAGCCGGACTAGCGGTTACAATGAGCAGTTCTTC,CASSRTSGYNEQFF